The rows below give T cell receptor beta chains drawn from one sample of a study of control samples from healthy donors and cancer patients. Sequenced by immunoSEQ multiplex PCR; TCRdb stores in-frame clones only, minus some. The data contain around 100,000 clones, approximately 90% of them singletons. Sequences were obtained from PBMCs. All receptors come from a man aged 55-75 years with lung cancer. Both conserved end residues are part of each CDR3. The D gene is left open where the match is weak. Clone size is shown for a subset of rows, as once, few, many or a class of expanded clone.

>TRBJ1-1|TRBV7-9|-|-
CASSLGAGANTEAFF
TGTGCCAGCAGCTTAGGGGCAGGGGCGAACACTGAAGCTTTCTTT
>TRBJ2-3|TRBV7-9|-|TRBD1
CASSEGTAYTDTQYF
TGTGCCAGCAGCGAAGGGACAGCATACACAGATACGCAGTATTTT
>TRBJ2-4|TRBV6-1|-|-
CASSALGGAVKNIQYF
TGTGCCAGCAGTGCTCTTGGAGGGGCCGTCAAAAACATTCAGTACTTC
>TRBJ1-2|TRBV18|-|TRBD1
CASSPVDRGERGYTF
TGTGCCAGCTCCCCAGTTGACAGGGGCGAGAGGGGCTACACCTTC
>TRBJ2-7|TRBV9|-|-
CASSTARGSYEQYF
TGTGCCAGCAGCACCGCTAGGGGATCCTACGAGCAGTACTTC
>TRBJ1-2|TRBV7-9|-|-
CASSLGRQDSYGYTF
TGTGCCAGCAGCTTAGGTCGACAGGACTCCTATGGCTACACCTTC
>TRBJ1-5|TRBV12-5|-|-
CASDQDSNQPQHF
TGTGCTAGTGACCAGGACAGCAATCAGCCCCAGCATTTT
>TRBJ2-3|TRBV5-1|few|TRBD2
CASSPTSAPTDTQYF
TGCGCCAGCAGCCCTACTAGCGCCCCCACAGATACGCAGTATTTT
>TRBJ2-6|TRBV4-1|-|TRBD1
CASSPWDRASGANVLTF
TGCGCCAGCAGCCCTTGGGACAGGGCCTCGGGGGCCAACGTCCTGACTTTC
>TRBJ2-7|TRBV5-5|-|TRBD1
CASSRSSGGSYEQYF
TGTGCCAGCAGCCGCTCATCAGGGGGATCCTACGAGCAGTACTTC
>TRBJ2-7|TRBV5-1|-|TRBD1
CASSLETGGLYEQYF
TGCGCCAGCAGTTTAGAAACAGGGGGCTTATACGAGCAGTACTTC
>TRBJ1-4|TRBV15|-|-
CATSTRDEGKKLFF
TGTGCCACCAGCACCCGGGACGAGGGGAAAAAACTGTTTTTT
>TRBJ1-3|TRBV25-1|-|-
CASSRIGNSGNTIYF
TGTGCCAGCAGTCGGATAGGAAATTCAGGAAACACCATATATTTT
>TRBJ1-5|TRBV5-8|-|TRBD1
CASSLRQGGNQPQHF
TGTGCCAGCAGCTTGCGGCAGGGGGGCAATCAGCCCCAGCATTTT
>TRBJ1-2|TRBV5-1|-|-
CASSLTHNYGYTF
TGCGCCAGCAGCTTGACGCACAACTATGGCTACACCTTC
>TRBJ1-2|TRBV7-3|-|TRBD1
CASSPGGTGEYGYTF
TGTGCCAGCAGCCCCGGAGGTACAGGGGAGTATGGCTACACCTTC
>TRBJ1-4|TRBV7-2|-|TRBD1
CASSPDSGGWEKLFF
TGTGCCAGCAGCCCCGACTCAGGGGGTTGGGAAAAACTGTTTTTT
>TRBJ1-1|TRBV11-2|-|-
CASSSMLTGFRAFF
TGTGCCAGCAGCTCGATGCTCACAGGGTTTCGGGCTTTCTTT
>TRBJ1-1|TRBV11-2|-|TRBD1
CASSPFRGLTEAFF
TGTGCCAGCAGCCCGTTCAGGGGGCTGACTGAAGCTTTCTTT
>TRBJ2-3|TRBV7-2|few|-
CASSIRGGAGTDTQYF
TGTGCCAGCAGCATCAGGGGTGGGGCAGGTACAGATACGCAGTATTTT
>TRBJ1-2|TRBV7-2|-|TRBD1
CASSQGQGAAYGYTF
TGTGCCAGCAGCCAGGGACAGGGGGCGGCTTATGGCTACACCTTC